Listed here is a single T cell receptor (beta chain). Its antigen is unknown. From germline, CDR1 is SGDLS and CDR2 YYNGEE. Trimming stripped 3 bases from V and 3 bases from J, with 25 bases between. The CDR3 extends over 19 amino acids. DNA at about 200 ng, around 30,000 T cell genomes, went into sorted-subset replicate PCRs. Measured with immunoSEQ multiplex PCR; TCRdb has only the in-frame clones, and not every one. The sample has about 2,200,000 clones, 93% seen once. This entry comes from a study of shared clonotypes between healthy human individuals. Study findings and constraints: Approximately 5% was the fraction of naive CD4 clonotypes found shared across a few donors. Sampling was confined to blood; repertoires within tissues likely differ. A generally larger estimated richness was seen in naive subsets than in memory subsets.

Naive CD8 cells were CD45RO-negative, positively selected for CCR7, excluding terminally differentiated effector memory CD45RA+ cells. The gene calls are TRBV9 and TRBJ2-1, with D perhaps matching TRBD1 or TRBD2 (7 bases each). The TCR originated in a man between 18 and 35 years old in good health. Some clones in this sample may be carry-over from other donors' samples. Sequencing was carried out using naive CD8+ T cells from PBMCs. CDR3 protein: CASSARLRGRELDYNEQFF. The CDR3 coding sequence is TGTGCCAGCAGCGCTAGGTTAAGGGGGCGGGAGTTAGACTACAATGAGCAGTTCTTC.